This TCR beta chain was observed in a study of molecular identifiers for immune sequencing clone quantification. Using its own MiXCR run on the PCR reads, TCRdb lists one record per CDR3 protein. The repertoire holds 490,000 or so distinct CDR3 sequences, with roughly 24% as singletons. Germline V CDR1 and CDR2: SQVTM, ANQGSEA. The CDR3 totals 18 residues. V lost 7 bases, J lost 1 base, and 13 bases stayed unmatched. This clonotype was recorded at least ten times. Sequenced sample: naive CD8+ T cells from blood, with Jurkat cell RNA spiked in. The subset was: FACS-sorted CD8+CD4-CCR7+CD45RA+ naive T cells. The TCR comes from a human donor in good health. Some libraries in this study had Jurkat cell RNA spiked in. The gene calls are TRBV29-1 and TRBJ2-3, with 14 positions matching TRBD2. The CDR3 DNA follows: TGCAGCGCAACGGGACTAGCGGGAGCCCCTTTTGGCACAGATACGCAGTATTTT. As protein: CSATGLAGAPFGTDTQYF.